A single T cell receptor beta chain is shown here with its context. This sample stems from a study of tumour-infiltrating T cells in Burkitt lymphoma. Looked up from germline, CDR1 is LGHNA and CDR2 is YSLEER. The germline V and J ends were trimmed by 1 base and 4 bases, with 10 bases remaining between them. The CDR3 totals 15 residues. Using immunoSEQ multiplex PCR, the repertoire was profiled, and TCRdb retains in-frame clones only, with some absent. Of some 2,100 clones in the sample, approximately 13% were seen once. Sequenced input: tumor tissue. V usage is TRBV4-3 and J usage is TRBJ2-2; weak D call: TRBD2 (5 bases). The sequence was obtained from a human donor with Burkitt lymphoma. The CDR3 reads CASSQAGLRTGELFF. CDR3 coding DNA: TGCGCCAGCAGCCAAGCTGGACTCCGCACCGGGGAGCTGTTTTTT.